This T cell receptor beta chain was captured in a study of spatial heterogeneity in lung cancer. Study-wide background: Combinations of a unique TCR and a UMI were tallied in raw reads, and on average each appeared more than ten times.

Time point specified: sample taken at primary tumor resection. In each case, whole RNA from tumor, nontumor lung or frozen PBMC was sequenced unsorted. Whole-study findings and limits: Relative to follow-up, resection was when ubiquitous expanded tumor TCRs appeared more in blood.

The CDR3 spans 13 residues. V shed 1 base and J shed 6 bases, with 9 bases lying between them. The V gene's germline CDR1 is SGHDN and CDR2 FVKESK. Concerning this clonotype itself: Its target is unknown.

Each TCR cDNA molecule carried a unique molecular identifier. TCRdb called the 5' RACE reads again in MiXCR, with one record for every CDR3 protein. The repertoire holds some 25,000 distinct CDR3 sequences, with about 4.4% as singletons. This clonotype was sampled from a male donor with early-stage non-small cell lung cancer. The material was PBMCs, obtained at surgery. The genes are TRBV14 and TRBJ1-2, with D perhaps matching TRBD1 (5 bases). The CDR3: CASSQGQSHGYTF. The CDR3 nucleotides read TGTGCCAGCAGCCAAGGACAGAGCCATGGCTACACCTTC.